The 16 T cell receptor beta chains listed next were all sequenced from one sample in a study of blood T cell repertoires in COVID-19 (dated by TCRdb to the early 2020s). The library relied on the immunoSEQ multiplex PCR assay. Held by TCRdb, this immuneACCESS table contains in-frame sequences only and omits some clones. Under half of the omission traces to an unresolved V gene where checked; the cause of the rest is unknown. Counted in this sample were tens of thousands of clones; around 87% of them appeared once. Jointly, the top ten make up approximately 4% of the sample. The sequencing input was peripheral blood. These receptors were obtained from a human donor in a cohort sampled during active COVID-19.

The rearrangement uses TRBV20-1 and TRBJ1-1; no firm D call. The CDR3 contains 10 residues. Germline V CDR1 and CDR2: DFQATT, SNEGSKA (reference sequence). The ends were cut back, 5 bases at V and 9 bases at J, with 10 bases in the middle. The CDR3 bases are TGCAGTGCTCAAAGCTTCCAAGCTTTCTTT. Amino acids: CSAQSFQAFF.

The table lists this clone with a count of one. The V call is TRBV24-1, the J call TRBJ2-7; possibly TRBD1 for D (6 bases). Trimming shortened V by 4 bases and J by 6 bases, and 12 bases separated the two germline ends. Germline CDR1 is KGHDR and CDR2 is SFDVKD. The CDR3 totals 13 residues. CDR3 amino acids: CATSDWDNGEQYF. The CDR3 bases are TGTGCCACCAGTGACTGGGACAACGGCGAGCAGTACTTC.

V is TRBV5-5 and J is TRBJ2-4; D gene uncertain. Trimming shortened V by 2 bases and J by 8 bases, and 5 bases separated the two germline ends. CDR1 and CDR2 from the germline V gene are SGHKS and YYEKEE (reference sequence). This CDR3 spans 11 amino acids. This chain's CDR3 is CASSFQDIQYF. Written as DNA, the CDR3 is TGTGCCAGCAGCTTTCAGGACATTCAGTACTTC.

The gene calls are TRBV9 and TRBJ2-4; D possibly corresponds to TRBD2 (6 bases). The CDR3 is made up of 14 amino acids. V was shortened by 0 bases and J by 6 bases, with 10 bases between the two germline ends. CDR1 and CDR2 (germline): SGDLS, YYNGEE. The CDR3 DNA reads as TGTGCCAGCAGCGTAGATCTGGGGGGAAACATTCAGTACTTC. Residues: CASSVDLGGNIQYF.

The J gene is TRBJ1-6, the V gene TRBV27, with TRBD1 identical over 9 bases. The V gene end was trimmed by 6 bases and the J gene end by 9 bases; junction bases not matched to a gene: 12. In germline, CDR1 is MNHEY, CDR2 SMNVEV (reference sequence). The CDR3 contains 16 residues. The CDR3 bases are TGTGCCAGCAGCCCGAAGGGGGACAGGGTATTTTCACCCCTCCACTTT. It specifies CASSPKGDRVFSPLHF.

The chain is built from TRBV11-2 and TRBJ1-2; D call uncertain. V lost 5 bases to trimming and J lost 1 base, with 5 bases between them. The CDR3 sequence is 12 residues long. From germline, CDR1 is SGHAT and CDR2 FQNNGV. CDR3 region: CASSLLNYGYTF. The CDR3 coding sequence is TGTGCCAGCAGCCTACTTAACTATGGCTACACCTTC.

The chain has TRBV28 and TRBJ2-7, with D possibly being TRBD1 (5 bases). Germline V lookup: CDR1 MDHEN, CDR2 SYDVKM. V was clipped by 2 bases and J by 4 bases, with 6 bases between them. The CDR3 contains 12 residues. The CDR3 here is CASSLPGYEQYF. CDR3 DNA sequence: TGTGCCAGCAGTTTACCAGGGTACGAGCAGTACTTC. Looking up the rest from reference TRBV28 and TRBJ2-7 gives the full variable domain: DVKVTQSSRYLVKRTGEKVFLECVQDMDHENMFWYRQDPGLGLRLIYFSYDVKMKEKGDIPEGYSVSREKKERFSLILESASTNQTSMYLCASSLPGYEQYFGPGTRLTVT.

This clone was recorded a few times. The chain joins TRBV4-3 to TRBJ1-5; 7 nucleotides match TRBD1. This CDR3 comprises 15 residues. Germline CDR1 LGHNA, CDR2 YSLEER. V lost 1 base, J lost 6 bases, and 6 bases stayed unmatched. The CDR3 region has the DNA TGCGCCAGCAGCCAAGCTGCGACAGGGAGTCAGCCCCAGCATTTT. It specifies CASSQAATGSQPQHF.

The chain couples TRBV5-4 to TRBJ2-1; perhaps TRBD1 as D (5 bases). The length of the CDR3 is 13 residues. Germline V gene data show CDR1 as SGHNT and CDR2 as YYREEE (reference sequence). V lost 3 bases, J lost 6 bases, and 10 bases lay in between. CDR3 DNA: TGTGCCAGCAGCTACCGGACATCCAATGAGCAGTTCTTC. Its protein is CASSYRTSNEQFF.

The rearrangement joins TRBV5-4 to TRBJ2-5; possibly TRBD1 for D (6 bases). Trimming took off 0 bases at V and 7 bases at J, with 19 bases between the two ends. The V gene's germline CDR1 is SGHNT and CDR2 YYREEE (reference sequence). CDR3 length: 16 amino acids. CDR3 in DNA: TGTGCCAGCAGCTTGGAGACTCAGCCCCTCAGGGGGACCCAGTACTTC. Translated: CASSLETQPLRGTQYF.

V is TRBV11-1 and J is TRBJ2-7; D not resolved. CDR1 is SGHAT and CDR2 is FQDESV in the germline V gene (reference sequence). The CDR3 has 14 residues. V was clipped by 2 bases and J by 0 bases, with 8 bases between them. The CDR3 sequence: CASSLSRSSYEQYF. The CDR3 nucleotides are TGTGCCAGCAGCTTATCCAGAAGCTCCTACGAGCAGTACTTC.

The J gene is TRBJ2-2, the V gene TRBV4-3; TRBD2 agrees at 15 bases. From germline, CDR1 is LGHNA and CDR2 YSLEER. With V trimmed by 4 bases and J by 0 bases, 6 bases remained unmatched. The CDR3 spans 19 residues. CDR3: CASSLGLAGGISNTGELFF. The CDR3 bases are TGCGCCAGCAGCCTGGGACTAGCGGGGGGAATCTCGAACACCGGGGAGCTGTTTTTT.

The chain links TRBV20-1 to TRBJ2-7; the D is unclear. The CDR3 covers 13 residues. Trimming cost V 3 bases and J 3 bases, with 12 bases left between them. Germline V gives CDR1 DFQATT, CDR2 SNEGSKA (reference sequence). CDR3 loop: CSASSPPGYEQYF. In DNA form, the CDR3 reads TGCAGTGCTAGTTCCCCCCCGGGCTACGAGCAGTACTTC.

This clone has a handful of counts. This rearrangement joins TRBV30 to TRBJ1-5, with 7 bases aligning to TRBD1. Germline V gene data show CDR1 as GTSNPN and CDR2 as SVGIG (reference sequence). Trimming removed 5 bases from V and 4 bases from J; junction bases left unmatched: 5. The CDR3 contains 13 residues. The CDR3 coding sequence is TGTGCCTGGCAGAAACAGGGGAATCAGCCCCAGCATTTT. It specifies CAWQKQGNQPQHF.

This chain connects TRBV15 to TRBJ2-1; D may be TRBD2 (5 bases). V shed 8 bases and J shed 8 bases, with 19 bases lying between them. Germline V gene sequence: CDR1 LNHNV, CDR2 YYDKDF (reference sequence). This CDR3 has 14 residues. CDR3 sequence reads: CATRATSLVHEQFF. CDR3 DNA sequence: TGTGCCACCCGAGCAACTTCACTAGTCCATGAGCAGTTCTTC.

J is TRBJ2-3 and V is TRBV7-3; 10 nucleotides align to TRBD2. This CDR3 contains 15 residues. Germline assignment: CDR1 SGHTA and CDR2 FQGTGA. With 3 bases clipped from V and 2 bases from J, the junction kept 2 bases outside the gene matches. CDR3 amino acids: CASSLTSGYTDTQYF. CDR3 bases: TGTGCCAGCAGCTTGACTAGCGGGTACACAGATACGCAGTATTTT. The full variable domain, with the rest looked up from reference TRBV7-3 and TRBJ2-3, is GAGVSQTPSNKVTEKGKYVELRCDPISGHTALYWYRQSLGQGPEFLIYFQGTGAADDSGLPNDRFFAVRPEGSVSTLKIQRTERGDSAVYLCASSLTSGYTDTQYFGPGTRLTVL.